Given below is one T cell receptor beta chain in context. Its target is not known. The source of the sample is a study of T cells expressing NK-cell markers. Whole-study context: Obtained from sorted CD3+CD56+NKG2C+, CD3+CD56+NKG2C- and CD3+CD56-NKG2C+ T cells were the TCR beta repertoires. Sequenced donors, eight in total, included seven who were HCMV-seropositive and one who was seronegative.

General study results and limits: About 1.0-7.0% of CD8+ T cells in 6 or 7 donors belonged to dominant NKG2C+ clonotypes.

Generation of TCR beta cDNA was performed by 5'RACE template switching incorporating UMIs. For each CDR3 protein, TCRdb gives one entry from its re-call of the 5' RACE reads, without DNA. This sample's clone table lists some 450,000 distinct CDR3 sequences. The sequence was obtained from a woman between 18 and 69 years old in good health. Material: blood T cells: a sorted CD56 or NKG2C T cell subset, CD4+ or CD8+ T cells, or bulk PBMC T cells (not recorded which).

CDR3 in amino acids: CASSDLRVRAGEKLFF. J is TRBJ1-4 and V is TRBV11-2. The CDR3 consists of 16 residues. CDR1 and CDR2 (germline): SGHAT, FQNNGV.